This TCR beta chain was captured in a study of CD8+ T cells in alopecia areata. Across the study: A 6-month period off drug followed tofacitinib, which lasted 6 to 18 months.

This CDR3 has 14 residues. V dropped 0 bases and J dropped 8 bases, with 11 bases sitting between them. From germline, CDR1 is LNHNV and CDR2 YYDKDF (reference sequence). General study results and limits: Especially in alopecia totalis/universalis, lesional scalp showed greater clonality than normal scalp did. Normal-skin resident alphabeta T cells also appear among scalp sample sequences.

Isolated RNA was reverse transcribed into cDNA used as the sequencing template. Profiling relied on immunoSEQ multiplex PCR, and the TCRdb table lists in-frame clones only, not all of them. The sample has approximately 180,000 clones; over 50% are singletons. Notes on this clone: No antigen is known for it.

Peripheral blood samples and lesional scalp punch biopsies were obtained from alopecia areata patients. The V and J genes are TRBV15 and TRBJ2-1; D gene unclear. The sequence was collected from a human donor with alopecia areata. This sample comprised CD4+ T cells sorted from blood, obtained at week 0. Here the CDR3 reads CATSRDRAAHEQFF. CDR3 sequence (DNA): TGTGCCACCAGCAGAGATCGCGCGGCCCATGAGCAGTTCTTC.